This TCR beta chain is drawn from a study of cytomegalovirus exposure and HLA in healthy donors (dated by TCRdb to about 2017). Describing the broader study: In an earlier analysis of 450 to 750 of the donors, 250 to 350 Gb of sequence data and 95 million to 130 million unique TCR beta sequences from about 179 million T cells were reported. Approximately 300 gigabases of sequencing data and tens of millions of unique TCR sequences made up an early release that covered 500 to 700 HLA-typed donors. Of the 300 to 500 genotyped donors, 80% to 90% were placed in the genetic ancestry cluster associated with self-reported Caucasian donors. The study aimed to test whether signatures of past pathogen exposure could be identified by cataloging public T cell receptors. The T cell repertoires of several hundred subjects were profiled by immunosequencing and related to cytomegalovirus serostatus. Besides the first cohort of 550 to 750 subjects, a separate validation cohort made up of 90 to 150 different subjects was used. High-throughput TCR immunosequencing, statistical association of individual TCRs with disease status, and machine learning were combined to predict cytomegalovirus infection status. A later analysis re-examined previously published TCR beta repertoires from 500 to 700 donors and added high-resolution HLA genotyping to investigate patterns of TCR occurrence. Rather than using new phenotypic data, the later analysis identified candidate immune exposures from TCR beta sequences and from how often those sequences occurred across donors. To decide whether each TCR beta V gene segment behaved as functional or pseudogenic, an earlier analysis of over 500 of the donors relied on high-throughput TCR beta sequencing. Donor age, sex, ethnicity and CMV serostatus were compiled alongside the repertoire data. A later genetic analysis took genome-wide SNP genotypes for about 55% of the 666 donors and used that subset as a discovery cohort. Every discovery cohort repertoire had been produced on one sequencing platform. HLA typing included class I and class II loci at four-digit resolution. Typing coverage differed by locus: A, B, C, DRB1 and DQB1 were typed in about 629-640 donors, DQA1 in about 500, DPA1 in 600 to 610, and DPB1 in just under 490. Roughly 5 DR-DQ haplotypes were handled as single units for association and clustering, since linkage in the cohort was strong. Across around 400 genotyped donors of the cohort, an average of about 240,000 unique TCR beta nucleotide sequences per donor were sequenced, and approximately 19% of those sequences were non-productive. What the research found in general, with its limitations: A later analysis found that TCR association rates varied across HLA loci, with DRB1 alleles showing the most associated TCRs and HLA-C alleles the fewest. Some IMGT-functional V segments, including TRBV6-2 and TRBV6-3, could not be told apart with the 87-base-pair reads, so those segments were excluded. A further reported finding was that TCR beta sequences accurately predicted the HLA-A and HLA-B alleles for most subjects in the first cohort. Compared with the roughly 670-donor mean, donors in an Asian-associated ancestry cluster had fewer N-insertions in productive TCRs, according to a later genetic analysis. Three of the identified cytomegalovirus-associated TCR beta chains were confirmed in vitro to be specific for cytomegalovirus antigens. The study gave a list of more than 150 TCR beta chains associated with cytomegalovirus. V-gene and J-gene trimming of TCR beta chains was associated with a missense DCLRE1C variant in a later genetic analysis, and the association was replicated in an independent cohort. For the cohort, immune exposure information was limited to CMV serostatus. The authors suggested that the approach could potentially be generalized to other disease states and immunological phenotypes. In this cohort, only TCR beta chains were sequenced, and detectable features were limited by the absence of alpha or paired-chain data. Correlated functional status among segregating V segments might reflect linkage disequilibrium, but an unknown experimental factor could not be ruled out. The classifier was reported to diagnose cytomegalovirus status with high specificity and sensitivity in both the original cohort and the validation cohort. Most CMV-associated TCR beta chains appeared to be HLA-restricted in a later analysis, and the HLA associations seemed to be driven largely by CMV exposure. Broadly in line with IMGT annotations, most TCR beta V segments showed up in productive rearrangements about 90% or about 30% of the time in an earlier analysis of under 700 of the donors. A later analysis found that HLA-associated TCR beta chains were more clonally expanded and had lower generation probabilities than equally common non-associated chains. HLA typing was unavailable for some donors at each locus, so association tests used only the typed subset. Strong co-occurrence of HLA alleles, especially DR and DQ, made assigning TCR associations to individual alleles difficult. Sequencing depth was assumed to be roughly uniform across donors in the presence/absence analyses, though that assumption may not hold. Specific HLA alleles were associated with over 15,000 TCR beta sequences at a false discovery rate of 0.05 in a later analysis. Around 16 rarely observed V segments, including chromosome 9 orphons, were excluded from the earlier analysis of about 600 of the donors because counts were too low. According to a later analysis, parvovirus B19, influenza, CMV and Epstein-Barr virus appeared linked to several top co-occurrence clusters. Most TCR sequences were observed very rarely across donors, whereas some public TCRs were present in many individuals. The sequencing pipeline was judged likely to have produced a cluster of highly shared sequence variants as a technical artifact.

The cohort comprised 710 or so healthy bone marrow donors. All cohort members were sampled while nominally healthy, although unrecorded immune exposures were likely present. The donor tested CMV seronegative, placing the donor among the 300 to 400 seronegative members of the cohort. Every donor gave a peripheral blood sample, and the peripheral blood mononuclear cells from that sample were used for TCR beta sequencing. The Qiagen DNeasy Blood Extraction Kit was used to extract genomic DNA from the blood cell samples. In regard to this clone: The antigen it binds to is not known. No base quality values were provided; no much bigger clone lies one nucleotide off.

From a lookup of the germline V gene (reference sequence), CDR1 and CDR2 are MNHEY and SMNVEV. Taken from cysteine to phenylalanine, the CDR3 has 15 residues. Solely the CDR3 DNA is kept, with 45 bases framed from the first base. The V and J ends are trimmed by 0 bases and 4 bases, leaving 12 bases between them. The library was built by means of the immunoSEQ multiplex PCR assay. For the multiplex PCR, a mixture combining 60 forward primers for TCR Vbeta segments and 13 reverse primers for TCR Jbeta segments was used. The CDR3 region of rearranged TCR beta genes was amplified from genomic DNA by a multiplex PCR assay. Amplified TCR beta libraries were sequenced as 87-base-pair reads on the Illumina HiSeq System. On the study's bioinformatics: A later analysis tallied about 77 million unique TCR beta chains across the 700 or so repertoires, and around 9.9 million of those chains were shared by two or more donors. Raw reads were error-corrected and collapsed into unique sequences by a nearest-neighbor algorithm in which closely related sequences were merged to remove PCR and sequencing errors. Alignment of CDR3 sequences to IMGT reference sequences was used to assign V, D and J gene segments. For a sequence to be retained, at least a six-nucleotide match to both a V gene segment and a J gene segment was required. Rearrangements were called productive when the CDR3 lacked stop codons and stayed in frame with V and J; all others were non-productive. CDR3 was defined according to IMGT convention as the region running from the second conserved V-encoded cysteine to the conserved J-encoded phenylalanine. In an earlier analysis of around 640 of the donors, sequences lacking an unambiguous match to a single V gene segment were excluded. An earlier analysis of fewer than 750 of the donors called V segments functional above 56.7% productive rearrangements and segregating when the between-donor standard deviation exceeded 5%. A statistical classification framework was built to diagnose cytomegalovirus status from the catalog of TCR beta chain sequences. A later analysis assigned V and J genes by comparing TCR nucleotide sequences with IMGT/GENE-DB human TR gene sequences. Using the TCRdist pipeline, a later analysis assigned CDR3 sequences along with most-parsimonious VDJ recombination scenarios. A later analysis defined each TCR beta chain by its CDR3 amino acid sequence plus V-gene family, and excluded reads lacking a unique V-gene family. In a later analysis, 550 to 650 highly shared, low-generation-probability nucleotide sequences were removed to address suspected cross-contamination and a sequencing artifact. For each public chain, a later analysis derived a clonal expansion index from normalized ranks of inferred template counts within each repertoire. In a later analysis, generation probabilities were computed with a VDJ recombination model fitted to out-of-frame rearrangements, and the resulting probabilities were checked against IGoR. Hypergeometric tests were used in a later analysis to score TCR-TCR, TCR-HLA and TCR-CMV co-occurrence, with a repertoire-size bias correction applied to the TCR pairs. In a later analysis, false discovery rates were estimated by permuting HLA or CMV assignments 20 times. A later analysis grouped co-occurring TCRs with DBSCAN, adding TCRdist sequence similarity when clustering within HLA-allele-positive subsets. Co-occurrence clustering excluded repertoires with fewer than 30,000 or more than 120,000 public chains, plus five with anomalous nucleotide sharing. In TCRdb, the immuneACCESS table is reduced to in-frame sequences with V and J assigned. These tables do not hold every clone; where another copy was compared, an unresolved V gene accounts for under half, and the others remain unexplained. V and J calls plus clone size are reproduced from that table; the DNA served to infer D and trimming. Recorded for this sample are 140,000 or so clones; roughly 76% of them occurred a single time. The ten largest clones add up to 1.2% of the sample.

The sequence derives from a female donor in good health and CMV-seronegative. Recombination connected TRBV27 to TRBJ1-2; a confident D gene designation cannot be given. The sample comprised PBMCs. The CDR3 reads as follows: CASSLSRGEGYGYTF. In nucleotide form, the sequence is TGTGCCAGCAGTTTATCAAGAGGCGAGGGCTATGGCTACACCTTC.